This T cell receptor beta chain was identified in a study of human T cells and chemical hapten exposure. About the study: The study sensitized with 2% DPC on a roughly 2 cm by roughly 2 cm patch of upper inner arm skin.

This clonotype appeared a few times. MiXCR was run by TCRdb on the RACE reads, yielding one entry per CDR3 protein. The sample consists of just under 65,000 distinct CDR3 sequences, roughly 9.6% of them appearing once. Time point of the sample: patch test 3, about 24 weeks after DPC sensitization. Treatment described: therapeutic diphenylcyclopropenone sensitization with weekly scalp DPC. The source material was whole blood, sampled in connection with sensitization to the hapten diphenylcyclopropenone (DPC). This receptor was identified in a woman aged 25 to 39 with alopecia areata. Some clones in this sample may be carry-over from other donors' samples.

DNA of the CDR3: TGTGCCAGCACCTCGACAGGGGGCACAGATACGCAGTATTTT. Amino acids: CASTSTGGTDTQYF. The chain employs TRBV28 and TRBJ2-3; 8 positions agree with TRBD1. The CDR3 contains 14 residues. V gave up 7 bases and J gave up 1 base; unmatched junction bases: 4. Per the germline V gene, CDR1 is MDHEN and CDR2 is SYDVKM. The full variable domain, with the rest looked up from reference TRBV28 and TRBJ2-3, is DVKVTQSSRYLVKRTGEKVFLECVQDMDHENMFWYRQDPGLGLRLIYFSYDVKMKEKGDIPEGYSVSREKKERFSLILESASTNQTSMYLCASTSTGGTDTQYFGPGTRLTVL.